Reported below is one T cell receptor (beta chain). What this receptor recognizes is not known. There are no base qualities to consult, and no much larger clone falls within one base. The entry originates in a study of blood T cell repertoires in COVID-19 (TCRdb year 2020). In the study overall: Samples covering the acute and convalescent phases of COVID-19 were provided by collaborators in the United States, Italy and Spain. The material from the prospective study consisted of cDNA or gDNA derived from T cells, B-cell-depleted T cells, or PBMCs. The dataset comprised deeply sampled blood TCRbeta repertoires from subjects exposed to, actively infected with, or recovered from COVID-19. The repertoires were released in a freely available public database intended as a resource for research on the immune response to SARS-CoV-2. The samples were drawn from two sources: the first 160 participants of the ongoing ImmuneRACE study, and 950 to 1,500 subjects contributed by 6 global collaborators. The sample metadata nearly always contained a de-identified subject ID, COVID-19 status, age in years and sex. Where available, HLA class I and class II types were taken from metadata supplied by the sample provider and were not determined by assay-based typing.

General conclusions and limits of the study: Clinical and demographic metadata were provided uncurated, with the amount varying by source and participant.

From cysteine to phenylalanine, the CDR3 is 15 amino acids long. Only the CDR3 DNA is retained, 45 bases long and in frame from the first base. CDR1 is given as SGHDT and CDR2 as YYEEEE, both from the germline V gene. V and J are trimmed by 2 bases and 3 bases, and the gene matches miss 7 bases of the junction. Collaborating institutions collected whole blood in K2EDTA tubes following their own protocols. Collaborator samples were shipped for TCRbeta analysis as frozen whole blood, isolated PBMCs, or DNA extracted from either sample type. The immunoSEQ Assay, a bias-controlled multiplex PCR, was used to amplify TCRbeta CDR3 regions from genomic DNA. The original methods were these. Within the assay, amplification of reference gene primers was used to estimate how many nucleated cells each sample contained. To quantify the absolute abundance of each unique TCRbeta CDR3 rearrangement, sequence reads were collapsed and filtered. Productive Simpson clonality was computed per sample as the square root of Simpson's diversity index over productive rearrangements. TCRdb stores this immuneACCESS table with in-frame sequences only. Part of the clones is absent; in the studies checked, under half of the shortfall reflects unresolved V genes, and no reason is known for the rest. V and J calls and clone size are copied from that table; D and trimming were computed from the DNA. The sample includes 60,000 to 80,000 clones, with 88% observed a single time. The ten largest clones capture around 4.5% of the sample.

The sample consisted of peripheral blood. This TCR derives from a human donor in a cohort sampled during active COVID-19. The chain is encoded by TRBV5-6 joined to TRBJ1-1, and TRBD1 matches 7 of the central bases. The CDR3 region has the sequence CASSFDRAFDTEAFF. The nucleotide sequence reads TGTGCCAGCAGCTTCGACAGGGCTTTTGACACTGAAGCTTTCTTT.